This TCR beta chain derives from a study of cytomegalovirus exposure and HLA in healthy donors. About the study: In a previous analysis, approximately 110 million unique TCR beta sequences were found from approximately 180 million T cells.

13 Jbeta primers and 60 Vbeta primers were used for the PCR. Some clones are missing from TCRdb's copy, which holds only in-frame ones; the method was immunoSEQ multiplex PCR. Among roughly 100,000 clones, approximately 82% were seen once, and the ten largest hold 3.7%. Germline CDR1 is MNHNS and CDR2 is SASEGT. This CDR3 is built from 15 residues. With 1 base clipped from V and 8 bases from J, the junction kept 3 bases outside the gene matches. Study results and caveats: In a later analysis, CMV-associated beta chains were mostly HLA-associated, it appeared. CMV serostatus alone was available as immune exposure information.

Details on this clone: The antigen is unknown.

The source is a female donor in good health and CMV-seropositive. The genes are TRBV6-1 and TRBJ2-1; 12 nucleotides agree with TRBD2. The sequencing input was PBMCs. CDR3 DNA: TGTGCCAGCAGTGAAGTGACTAGCGGGGGTTATGAGCAGTTCTTC. Protein: CASSEVTSGGYEQFF.